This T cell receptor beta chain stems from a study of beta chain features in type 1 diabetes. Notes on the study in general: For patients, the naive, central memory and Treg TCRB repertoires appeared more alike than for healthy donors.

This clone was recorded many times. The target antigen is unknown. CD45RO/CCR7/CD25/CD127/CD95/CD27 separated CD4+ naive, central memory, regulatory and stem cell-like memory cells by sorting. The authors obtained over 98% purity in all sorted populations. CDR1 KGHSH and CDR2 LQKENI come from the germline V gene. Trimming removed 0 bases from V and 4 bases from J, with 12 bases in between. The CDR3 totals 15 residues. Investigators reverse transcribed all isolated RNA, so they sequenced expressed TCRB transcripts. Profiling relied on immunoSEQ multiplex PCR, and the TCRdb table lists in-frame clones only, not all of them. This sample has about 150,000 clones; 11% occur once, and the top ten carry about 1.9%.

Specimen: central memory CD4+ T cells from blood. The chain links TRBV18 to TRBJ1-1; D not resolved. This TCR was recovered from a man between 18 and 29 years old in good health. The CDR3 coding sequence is TGTGCCAGCTCACCACCGATAGGAGTTAGCACTGAAGCTTTCTTT. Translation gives CASSPPIGVSTEAFF.